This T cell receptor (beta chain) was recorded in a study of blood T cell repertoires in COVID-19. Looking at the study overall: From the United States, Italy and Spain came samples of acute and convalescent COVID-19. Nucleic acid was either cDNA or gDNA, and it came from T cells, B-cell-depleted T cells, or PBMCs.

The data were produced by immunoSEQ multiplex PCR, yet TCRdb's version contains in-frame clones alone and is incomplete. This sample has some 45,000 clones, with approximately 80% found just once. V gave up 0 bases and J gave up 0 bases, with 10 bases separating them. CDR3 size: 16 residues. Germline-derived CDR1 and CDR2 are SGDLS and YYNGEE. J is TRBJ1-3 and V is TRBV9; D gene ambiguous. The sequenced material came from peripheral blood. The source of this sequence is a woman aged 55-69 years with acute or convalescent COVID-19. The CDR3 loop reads CASSVGVLSSGNTIYF. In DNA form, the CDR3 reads TGTGCCAGCAGCGTAGGAGTGCTGAGCTCTGGAAACACCATATATTTT. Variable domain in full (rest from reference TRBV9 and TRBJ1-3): DSGVTQTPKHLITATGQRVTLRCSPRSGDLSVYWYQQSLDQGLQFLIQYYNGEERAKGNILERFSAQQFPDLHSELNLSSLELGDSALYFCASSVGVLSSGNTIYFGEGSWLTVV.